This T cell receptor (beta chain) came from a study of cytomegalovirus exposure and HLA in healthy donors. Study background: Unique TCRs numbering roughly 80 million, obtained from HLA-typed donors, made up an early data release.

Notes on this clone: What it binds is unknown.

Study conclusions and caveats: Per a later analysis, HLA-associated TCR beta chains showed more clonal expansion than other, equally common TCR beta chains. A prior analysis recorded that most TCR beta V segments were productive about 87% or about 30% of the time. Serostatus for CMV was the only available immune exposure information.

Primers: 60 Vbeta forward and 13 Jbeta reverse. Profiling relied on immunoSEQ multiplex PCR, and the TCRdb table lists in-frame clones only, not all of them. This table has 160,000 or so clones, over 70% appearing once. This receptor was obtained from a man aged 50 or older in good health and CMV-seropositive. The sample comprised PBMCs.

CDR3 sequence reads: CASSPPEAGGGGYTF. CDR3 coding DNA: TGTGCCAGCTCACCACCGGAGGCTGGGGGAGGCGGCTACACCTTC. V and J are TRBV18 and TRBJ1-2; D possibly corresponds to TRBD1 (5 bases). Germline values: CDR1 KGHSH, CDR2 LQKENI. The CDR3 length is 15 residues. V was cut by 0 bases and J by 8 bases, with 16 bases left in between.